The 23 T cell receptor beta chains below all came from one sample that was sequenced in a study of T cells in Graves' hyperthyroidism and ophthalmopathy. Using RNA transcripts as the source, TCR beta CDR3 regions were amplified. The primer set for the first-round RT-PCR of the TCR CDR3 was HTBI. TCRdb processed the multiplex PCR reads anew with MiXCR; each CDR3 protein has one entry. The table has about 500,000 distinct CDR3 sequences, over 15% seen once; the top ten hold about 17%. The source material was blood. Every receptor here comes from a woman aged 18-29 years with Graves' hyperthyroidism.

V and J are TRBV10-1 and TRBJ2-1; D call uncertain. Germline V gene data show CDR1 as WNHNN and CDR2 as SYGVQD (reference sequence). Trimming removed 4 bases from V and 6 bases from J, with 7 bases in between. The CDR3 sequence is 12 residues long. This chain's CDR3 is CASSGQFNEQFF. In DNA form, the CDR3 reads TGCGCCAGCAGTGGCCAGTTCAATGAGCAGTTCTTC.

This clonotype has a handful of counts. The chain has TRBV27 and TRBJ1-2; 7 bases match TRBD1. V trimming: 0 bases; J trimming: 0 bases; junction bases outside the gene matches: 4. Germline lookup yields CDR1 MNHEY and CDR2 SMNVEV (reference sequence). This CDR3 contains 16 residues. The CDR3 reads CASSLSRDRPNYGYTF. The CDR3 nucleotides are TGTGCCAGCAGTTTATCGAGGGACAGACCTAACTATGGCTACACCTTC.

This clonotype was counted only a few times. The V and J genes are TRBV27 and TRBJ1-5, with 10 bases aligning to TRBD1. The CDR3 contains 15 residues. Trimming took 4 bases from V and 6 from J; bases not matched to a gene: 6. The germline CDR1 and CDR2 sequences are MNHEY and SMNVEV (reference sequence). This chain's CDR3 is CASSSPGQGSQPQHF. CDR3 sequence (DNA): TGTGCCAGCAGTTCGCCGGGACAGGGGAGTCAGCCCCAGCATTTT.

The chain's CDR3 is CASSLRQLPQTGRQGPYYGYTF. CDR3 coding DNA: TGTGCCAGCAGTTTACGCCAACTACCACAAACGGGAAGACAGGGGCCTTACTATGGCTACACCTTC. This chain connects TRBV27 to TRBJ1-2, with TRBD1 matching 8 bases. Looked up from germline, CDR1 is MNHEY and CDR2 is SMNVEV (reference sequence). V dropped 2 bases and J dropped 3; count of bases not matched to a gene: 26. The CDR3 contains 22 residues.

This clonotype was observed a single time. The V and J genes are TRBV7-2 and TRBJ1-4; D perhaps matches TRBD1 (6 bases). Germline V gene lookup returns CDR1 SGHTA and CDR2 FQGNSA. V shed 11 bases and J shed 7 bases, with 17 bases lying between them. The CDR3 is made up of 13 amino acids. CDR3 in amino acids: CAGSSRGGEKLFF. The CDR3 region has the DNA TGTGCCGGAAGCTCTAGGGGGGGTGAAAAACTGTTTTTT.

This clonotype was detected only a few times. The chain has TRBV5-6 and TRBJ2-7, with D uncertain. CDR3 length: 13 residues. Deletions cut 1 base from V and 0 bases from J, with 5 bases between. Germline-derived CDR1 and CDR2 are SGHDT and YYEEEE. In nucleotides, the CDR3 is TGTGCCAGCAGCTTGTACTCCTCCTACGAGCAGTACTTC. As protein: CASSLYSSYEQYF.

This clonotype was seen many times. The rearrangement uses TRBV3-1 and TRBJ1-4; 7 bases match TRBD1. V dropped 1 base and J dropped 7; count of bases not matched to a gene: 3. The CDR3 consists of 14 residues. In germline, CDR1 is LGHDT, CDR2 YNNKEL (reference sequence). The DNA for the CDR3 is TGTGCCAGCAGCCAAGGAGGGGGCGTTGAAAAACTGTTTTTT. This sequence encodes CASSQGGGVEKLFF.

This clonotype was recorded many times. V usage is TRBV7-9 and J usage is TRBJ2-7; TRBD2 matches 10 bases. With 5 bases clipped from V and 3 bases from J, the junction kept 7 bases outside the gene matches. Germline V CDR1 and CDR2: SEHNR, FQNEAQ (reference sequence). CDR3 length: 15 residues. The CDR3 loop is CASSLGGLAIYEQYF. In nucleotides, the CDR3 is TGTGCCAGCAGCCTGGGGGGACTAGCGATCTACGAGCAGTACTTC. The full variable domain, its missing parts supplied by reference TRBV7-9 and TRBJ2-7, is DTGVSQNPRHKITKRGQNVTFRCDPISEHNRLYWYRQTLGQGPEFLTYFQNEAQLEKSRLLSDRFSAERPKGSFSTLEIQRTEQGDSAMYLCASSLGGLAIYEQYFGPGTRLTVT.

Many counts were recorded for this clonotype. V is TRBV7-2 and J is TRBJ2-3; D is perhaps TRBD1 (6 bases). V was shortened by 4 bases and J by 0 bases, with 8 bases between the two germline ends. Per germline, CDR1 SGHTA and CDR2 FQGNSA. The CDR3 extends over 14 amino acids. The CDR3 coding sequence is TGTGCCAGCAGCTGGGGACATAGCACAGATACGCAGTATTTT. Translation gives CASSWGHSTDTQYF.

The chain carries TRBV7-3 and TRBJ1-2, with 8 bases lining up with TRBD1. Germline assignment: CDR1 SGHTA and CDR2 FQGTGA. V trimming: 3 bases; J trimming: 8 bases; junction bases outside the gene matches: 5. CDR3 length: 13 amino acids. In DNA, the CDR3 is TGTGCCAGCAGCTTCTCAGGGGGCGGCGGCTACACCTTC. It is translated as CASSFSGGGGYTF.

This clonotype was seen at least ten times. The chain has TRBV7-2 and TRBJ2-1; 7 bases agree with TRBD2. Trimming took 1 base from V and 2 from J; bases not matched to a gene: 5. The CDR3 totals 16 residues. Germline values: CDR1 SGHTA, CDR2 FQGNSA. CDR3 amino acids: CASSLVGLVTYNEQFF. CDR3 coding DNA: TGTGCCAGCAGCTTAGTTGGACTAGTGACCTACAATGAGCAGTTCTTC.

This clonotype occurred many times. The chain has TRBV20-1 and TRBJ2-1, with 9 bases lining up with TRBD2. CDR3 size: 17 residues. Germline CDR1 DFQATT, CDR2 SNEGSKA (reference sequence). The ends lost 3 bases at V and 1 base at J; junction bases unmatched: 10. The CDR3 protein is CSARRYGGGGSYNEQFF. The CDR3 DNA is TGCAGTGCTAGGCGCTATGGCGGGGGGGGATCCTACAATGAGCAGTTCTTC.

The chain uses TRBV7-9 and TRBJ1-5; possible D gene TRBD1, 6 bases. The CDR3 covers 13 residues. Trimming took off 2 bases at V and 10 bases at J, with 12 bases between the two ends. Germline V lookup: CDR1 SEHNR, CDR2 FQNEAQ (reference sequence). The CDR3 DNA follows: TGTGCCAGCAGCTTAAGTTTACAGGGACCCCAGCATTTT. This encodes CASSLSLQGPQHF.

This clonotype has at least ten counts. The chain combines TRBV20-1 with TRBJ2-5, with D possibly TRBD1 on 5 matching bases. This CDR3 spans 13 amino acids. Trimming pared 0 bases from V and 7 bases from J, leaving 12 bases between. The germline V gene encodes CDR1 DFQATT and CDR2 SNEGSKA (reference sequence). The CDR3, as DNA: TGCAGTGCTAGAGAGGTCGTAACAGGGACCCAGTACTTC. It translates to CSAREVVTGTQYF.

The CDR3 sequence is CASRQPSNNEQFF. CDR3 DNA sequence: TGCGCCAGCAGACAGCCCTCTAACAATGAGCAGTTCTTC. This chain joins TRBV5-1 and TRBJ2-1; D uncertain. V was clipped by 5 bases and J by 5 bases, with 11 bases between them. Germline V gene sequence: CDR1 SGHRS, CDR2 YFSETQ. The CDR3 is 13 residues long.

To note about this clonotype: This may be a read error, as it is one base from a much larger clone. The chain's CDR3 is CASRRDPDRNQPQHF. The DNA for the CDR3 is TGTGCCAGCAGACGGGACCCGGATCGCAATCAGCCCCAGCATTTT. The chain joins TRBV3-1 to TRBJ1-5; weak D call: TRBD1 (5 bases). Germline assignment: CDR1 LGHDT and CDR2 YNNKEL (reference sequence). The CDR3 is 15 residues long. Trimming took 6 bases from V and 2 from J, leaving 14 bases between them.

This clonotype was picked up many times. The V gene is TRBV28, the J gene TRBJ2-1; D not certain. This CDR3 spans 14 amino acids. Germline V lookup: CDR1 MDHEN, CDR2 SYDVKM. Between the trimmed V and J ends, which lost 7 bases and 0 bases, there was a span of 10 bases. CDR3 loop: CASKGYDSYNEQFF. CDR3 nucleotide sequence: TGTGCCAGCAAGGGATACGACTCCTACAATGAGCAGTTCTTC.

This clonotype was seen at least ten times. The rearrangement links TRBV11-2 to TRBJ2-1; 12 nucleotides align to TRBD2. The CDR3 is 21 amino acids. V shed 5 bases, J shed 4 bases, and the junction held 21 bases outside the gene matches. Germline loops: CDR1 SGHAT, CDR2 FQNNGV. The CDR3 region is CASSPTLRTSGTFAVYNEQFF. The CDR3 bases are TGTGCCAGCAGCCCCACCTTGAGGACTAGCGGGACTTTCGCGGTATACAATGAGCAGTTCTTC.

This clonotype has more than one count but fewer than ten. The J gene is TRBJ2-7, the V gene TRBV30; TRBD1 matches at 9 bases. Germline V gene lookup returns CDR1 GTSNPN and CDR2 SVGIG (reference sequence). The CDR3 contains 13 residues. With V trimmed by 3 bases and J by 7 bases, 7 bases remained unmatched. The CDR3 nucleotides read TGTGCCTGGAGGGGACAGGGTAGAGGTGAGCAGTACTTC. This sequence encodes CAWRGQGRGEQYF.

This clonotype has more than one count but fewer than ten. The chain couples TRBV28 to TRBJ2-2; no firm D call. Germline lookup yields CDR1 MDHEN and CDR2 SYDVKM. Trimming removed 3 bases from V and 4 bases from J, with 9 bases in between. There are 14 residues in the CDR3. CDR3 loop: CASSFGRVTGELFF. CDR3 nucleotides: TGTGCCAGCAGTTTCGGCCGGGTCACCGGGGAGCTGTTTTTT.

The gene calls are TRBV29-1 and TRBJ1-2; D is unclear. Per germline, CDR1 SQVTM and CDR2 ANQGSEA. Trimming took off 4 bases at V and 2 bases at J, with 8 bases between the two ends. The CDR3 consists of 12 residues. This chain's CDR3 is CSVGNGNYGYTF. DNA of the CDR3: TGCAGCGTTGGCAACGGGAACTATGGCTACACCTTC.

This clonotype was found many times. This chain connects TRBV6-5 to TRBJ1-2, with 9 bases matching TRBD1. Germline V gene data show CDR1 as MNHEY and CDR2 as SVGAGI. CDR3 length: 15 amino acids. Unmatched junction bases numbered 5, after V lost 2 bases and J lost 4 bases. As DNA, the CDR3 is TGTGCCAGCAGTTACGGGGGACAGGGCACCTATGGCTACACCTTC. This encodes CASSYGGQGTYGYTF.

This clonotype was observed many times. The chain has TRBV3-1 and TRBJ1-3; unclear D gene. The germline V gene has CDR1 LGHDT and CDR2 YNNKEL (reference sequence). The V end lost 3 bases, the J end lost 8 bases, and 11 bases lay between the germline ends. CDR3 length: 13 amino acids. The CDR3, as DNA: TGTGCCAGCAGCCAGCGCCCGTTAGACACCATATATTTT. It codes for CASSQRPLDTIYF.